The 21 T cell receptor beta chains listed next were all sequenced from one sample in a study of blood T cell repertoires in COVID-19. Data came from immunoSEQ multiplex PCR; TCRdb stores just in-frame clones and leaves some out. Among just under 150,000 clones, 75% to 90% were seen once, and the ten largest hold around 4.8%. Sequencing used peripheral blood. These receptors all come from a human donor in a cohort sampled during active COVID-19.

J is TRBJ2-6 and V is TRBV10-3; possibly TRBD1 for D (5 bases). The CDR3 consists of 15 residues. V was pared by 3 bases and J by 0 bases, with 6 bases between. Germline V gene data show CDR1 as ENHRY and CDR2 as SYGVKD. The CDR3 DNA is TGTGCCATCAGTGACAGGGTCTCTGGGGCCAACGTCCTGACTTTC. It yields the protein CAISDRVSGANVLTF.

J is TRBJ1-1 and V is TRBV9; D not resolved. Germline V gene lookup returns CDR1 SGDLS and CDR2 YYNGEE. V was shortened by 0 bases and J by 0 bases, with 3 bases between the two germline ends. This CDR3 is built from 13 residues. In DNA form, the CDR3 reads TGTGCCAGCAGCGTAGCGGTGAACACTGAAGCTTTCTTT. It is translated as CASSVAVNTEAFF.

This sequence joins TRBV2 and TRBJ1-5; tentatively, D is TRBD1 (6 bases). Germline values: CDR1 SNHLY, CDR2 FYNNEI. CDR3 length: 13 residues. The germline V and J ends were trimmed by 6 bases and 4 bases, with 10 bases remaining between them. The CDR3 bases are TGTGCCAGCAGCAGACAGGTAAATCAGCCCCAGCATTTT. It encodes CASSRQVNQPQHF.

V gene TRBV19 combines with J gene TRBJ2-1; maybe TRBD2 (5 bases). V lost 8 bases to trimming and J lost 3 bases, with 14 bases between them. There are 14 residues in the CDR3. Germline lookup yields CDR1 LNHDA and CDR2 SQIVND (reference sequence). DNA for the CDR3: TGTGCCAGTGGAGAGGGATACTACTACAATGAGCAGTTCTTC. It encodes CASGEGYYYNEQFF.

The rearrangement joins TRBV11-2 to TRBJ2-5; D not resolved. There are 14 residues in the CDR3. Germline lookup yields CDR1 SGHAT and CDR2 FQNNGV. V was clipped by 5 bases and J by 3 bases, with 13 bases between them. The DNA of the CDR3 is TGTGCCAGCAGCCCTACCTTTTCGGAAGAGACCCAGTACTTC. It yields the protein CASSPTFSEETQYF.

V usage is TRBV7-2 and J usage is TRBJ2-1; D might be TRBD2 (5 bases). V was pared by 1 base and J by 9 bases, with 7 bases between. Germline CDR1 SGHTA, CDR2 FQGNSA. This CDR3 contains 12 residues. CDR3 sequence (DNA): TGTGCCAGCAGCTTAGACGGGATTGAGCAGTTCTTC. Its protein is CASSLDGIEQFF.

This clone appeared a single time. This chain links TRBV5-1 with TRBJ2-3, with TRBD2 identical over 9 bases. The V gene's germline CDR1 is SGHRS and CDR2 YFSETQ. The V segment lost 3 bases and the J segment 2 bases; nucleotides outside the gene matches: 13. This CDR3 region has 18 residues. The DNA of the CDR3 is TGCGCCAGCAGCTCCTCTACATTAGCGGGGGCCCCCACAGATACGCAGTATTTT. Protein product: CASSSSTLAGAPTDTQYF.

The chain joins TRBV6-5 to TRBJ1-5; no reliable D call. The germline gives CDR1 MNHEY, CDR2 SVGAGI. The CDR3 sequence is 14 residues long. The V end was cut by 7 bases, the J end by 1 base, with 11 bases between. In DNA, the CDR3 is TGTGCCAGCAAGGCGGGCATGAGCAATCAGCCCCAGCATTTT. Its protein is CASKAGMSNQPQHF.

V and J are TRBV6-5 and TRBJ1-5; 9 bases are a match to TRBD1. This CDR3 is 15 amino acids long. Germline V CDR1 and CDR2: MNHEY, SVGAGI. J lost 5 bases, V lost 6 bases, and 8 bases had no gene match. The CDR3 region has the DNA TGTGCCAGCAGCTCAACATGGACAGGGGATCAGCCCCAGCATTTT. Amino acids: CASSSTWTGDQPQHF.

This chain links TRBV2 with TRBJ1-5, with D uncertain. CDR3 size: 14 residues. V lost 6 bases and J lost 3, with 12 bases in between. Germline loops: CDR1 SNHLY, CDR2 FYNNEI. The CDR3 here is CASSRTGNNQPQHF. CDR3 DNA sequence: TGTGCCAGCAGCAGAACGGGAAACAATCAGCCCCAGCATTTT.

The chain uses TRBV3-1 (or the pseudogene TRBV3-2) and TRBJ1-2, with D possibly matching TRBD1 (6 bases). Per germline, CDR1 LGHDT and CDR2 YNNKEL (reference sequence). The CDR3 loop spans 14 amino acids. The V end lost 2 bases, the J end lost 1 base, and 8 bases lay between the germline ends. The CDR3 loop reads CASSQNRDNYGYTF. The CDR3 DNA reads TGTGCCAGCAGCCAAAACAGGGATAACTATGGCTACACCTTC.

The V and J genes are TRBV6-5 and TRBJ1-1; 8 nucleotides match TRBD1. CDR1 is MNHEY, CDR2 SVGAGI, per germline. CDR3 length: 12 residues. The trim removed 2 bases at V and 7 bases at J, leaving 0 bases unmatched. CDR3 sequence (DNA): TGTGCCAGCAGTTACGGGACAGGTGAAGCTTTCTTT. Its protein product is CASSYGTGEAFF.

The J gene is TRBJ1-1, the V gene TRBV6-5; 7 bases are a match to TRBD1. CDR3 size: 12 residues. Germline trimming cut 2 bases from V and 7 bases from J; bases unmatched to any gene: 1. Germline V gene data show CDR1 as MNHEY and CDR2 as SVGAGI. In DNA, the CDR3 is TGTGCCAGCAGTTACGGGACAGATGAAGCTTTCTTT. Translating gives CASSYGTDEAFF.

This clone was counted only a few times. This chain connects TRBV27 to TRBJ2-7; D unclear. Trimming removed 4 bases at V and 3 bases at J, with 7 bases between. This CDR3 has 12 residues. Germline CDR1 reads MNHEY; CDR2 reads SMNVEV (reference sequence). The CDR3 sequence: CASSSPYYEQYV. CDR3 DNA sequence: TGTGCCAGCAGTTCCCCCTACTACGAGCAGTACGTC.

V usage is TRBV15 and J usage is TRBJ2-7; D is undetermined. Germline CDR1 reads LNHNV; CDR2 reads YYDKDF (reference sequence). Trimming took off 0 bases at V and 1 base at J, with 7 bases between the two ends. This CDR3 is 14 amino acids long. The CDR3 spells CATSRDSLSYEQYV. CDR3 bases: TGTGCCACCAGCAGAGACTCCCTATCCTACGAGCAGTACGTC.

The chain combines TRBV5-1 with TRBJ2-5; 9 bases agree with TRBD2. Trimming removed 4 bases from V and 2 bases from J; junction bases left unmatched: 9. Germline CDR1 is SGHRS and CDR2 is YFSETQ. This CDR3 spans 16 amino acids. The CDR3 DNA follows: TGCGCCAGCAGCCTACTTGGCGGGGGGGGGCAAGAGACCCAGTACTTC. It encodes CASSLLGGGGQETQYF.

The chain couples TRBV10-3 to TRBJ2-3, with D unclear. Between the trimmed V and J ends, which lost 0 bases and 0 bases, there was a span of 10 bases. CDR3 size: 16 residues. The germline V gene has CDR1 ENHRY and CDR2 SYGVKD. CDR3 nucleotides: TGTGCCATCAGTGAGTCCCTCACTTCCAGCACAGATACGCAGTATTTT. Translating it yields CAISESLTSSTDTQYF.

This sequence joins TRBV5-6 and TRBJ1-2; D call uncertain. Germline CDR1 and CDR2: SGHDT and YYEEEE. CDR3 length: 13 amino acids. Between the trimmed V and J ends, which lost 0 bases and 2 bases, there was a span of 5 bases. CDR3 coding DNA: TGTGCCAGCAGCTTGGGCCAGAACTATGGCTACACCTTC. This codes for CASSLGQNYGYTF.

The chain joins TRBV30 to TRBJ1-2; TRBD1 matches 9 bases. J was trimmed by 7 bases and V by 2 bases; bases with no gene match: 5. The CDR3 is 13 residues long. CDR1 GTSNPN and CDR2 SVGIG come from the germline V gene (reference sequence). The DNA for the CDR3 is TGTGCCTGGAGTCCCACGACAGGGGGTGGCTACACCTTC. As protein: CAWSPTTGGGYTF.

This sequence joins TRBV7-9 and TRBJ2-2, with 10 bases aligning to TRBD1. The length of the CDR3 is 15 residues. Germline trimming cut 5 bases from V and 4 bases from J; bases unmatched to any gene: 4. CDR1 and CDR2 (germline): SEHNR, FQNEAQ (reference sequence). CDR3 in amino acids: CASSRGQGRTGELFF. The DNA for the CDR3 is TGTGCCAGCAGCCGGGGACAGGGGCGCACCGGGGAGCTGTTTTTT.

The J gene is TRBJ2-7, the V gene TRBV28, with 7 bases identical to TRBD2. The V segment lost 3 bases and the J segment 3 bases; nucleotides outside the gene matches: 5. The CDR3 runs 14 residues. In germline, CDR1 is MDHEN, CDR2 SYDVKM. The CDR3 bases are TGTGCCAGCAGTTTGAGCGGGGAATACTACGAGCAGTACTTC. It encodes CASSLSGEYYEQYF.